This T cell receptor beta chain was sequenced during a study of T cells after yellow fever vaccination. In its sample, this clonotype was seen a few times. Its target is not known. Production of TCR cDNA was by 5'RACE template switching, which also added a universal primer site and UMIs. TCRdb re-called the 5' RACE reads with MiXCR, one entry per CDR3 protein. The profile shows about 170,000 distinct CDR3 sequences, 9.5% to 12% of them singletons. General study results and limits: The booster saw the reappearance of most primary-vaccination clones (roughly 96% CD4, about 90% CD8). Abundant clonotypes from the bulk population could contaminate FACS-sorted repertoires.

V lost 0 bases and J lost 0, with 11 bases in between. This CDR3 spans 16 amino acids. Germline V gives CDR1 MGHRA, CDR2 YSYEKL. The source was CD8+ T cells sorted from PBMCs, collected 15 days after the yellow fever booster vaccination. V is TRBV4-1 and J is TRBJ2-5; no reliable D call. The TCR comes from a man younger than 35 who received the YFV17D yellow fever vaccine. CDR3 region: CASSQEISVNQETQYF. The CDR3 coding sequence is TGCGCCAGCAGCCAAGAGATCAGCGTCAACCAAGAGACCCAGTACTTC.